Listed below are T cell receptor beta chains from one sample, sequenced in a study of blood T cell repertoires in COVID-19. The data were produced by immunoSEQ multiplex PCR, yet TCRdb's version contains in-frame clones alone and is incomplete. The sample records roughly 41,000 clones, more than 70% being singletons. The sample taken for sequencing was peripheral blood. The receptors were sampled from a human donor in a cohort sampled during active COVID-19. Each CDR3 is given with its conserved first and last residue. D genes are given only for firm matches. Some rows mark clone size as missing; the rest say once, few, many or name a class of expanded clone.

D gene	V gene	J gene	clone size	CDR3 DNA	CDR3 protein
.	TRBV6-5	TRBJ1-1	.	TGTGCCAGCACGGGAGGCACTGAAGCTTTCTTT	CASTGGTEAFF
TRBD2	TRBV9	TRBJ2-7	once	TGTGCCAGCAGCGATAGCGGGGGTTGGATCGACGAGCAGTACTTC	CASSDSGGWIDEQYF
.	TRBV28	TRBJ2-7	.	TGTGCCAGCAGTTTCGCCCGGACAGTCTACGAGCAGTACTTC	CASSFARTVYEQYF
.	TRBV4-1	TRBJ2-3	.	TGCGCCAGCAGCCAGGGCCTCACAGATACGCAGTATTTT	CASSQGLTDTQYF
.	TRBV19	TRBJ2-7	.	TGTGCCAGTAGACGTGGGGGGACAGACTCCTACGAGCAGTACTTC	CASRRGGTDSYEQYF
TRBD2	TRBV27	TRBJ2-5	.	TGTGCCAGCAGTTTAAACACGTTCCCGGGACTAGCGGGAGAGACCCAGTACTTC	CASSLNTFPGLAGETQYF
TRBD1	TRBV3-1/TRBV3-2	TRBJ2-7	few	TGTGCCAGCAGCCAAGAGACAGGGATGACCTACGAGCAGTACTTC	CASSQETGMTYEQYF
.	TRBV4-2	TRBJ1-3	.	TGTGCCAGCAGCCAAGATAGAACCGCCAGAAACACCATATATTTT	CASSQDRTARNTIYF
.	TRBV11-3	TRBJ2-3	.	TGTGCCAGCAGCCCAGTAGCGGCCACAGATACGCAGTATTTT	CASSPVAATDTQYF
.	TRBV2	TRBJ2-5	.	TGTGCCAGCGGGACAGAAGGAGGGAGGATTCGGGGGACCCAGTACTTC	CASGTEGGRIRGTQYF
TRBD1	TRBV14	TRBJ2-7	few	TGTGCCAGCAGCGGGACAGGGGGTTTTTACGAGCAGTACTTC	CASSGTGGFYEQYF
.	TRBV6-2/TRBV6-3	TRBJ1-2	.	TGTGCCAGCAGTTATAGGGGCACTGCTGAAACCTTC	CASSYRGTAETF
TRBD2	TRBV19	TRBJ2-1	.	TGTGCCAGTAGTGCCGAAGGACTAGCGGCTAGGGTTGACAATGAGCAGTTCTTC	CASSAEGLAARVDNEQFF
.	TRBV6-5	TRBJ2-3	.	TGTGCCAGCAGTTACAACCAACTCGGGGCGCAGTATTTT	CASSYNQLGAQYF
.	TRBV6-1	TRBJ2-3	.	TGTGCCAGCAGTGAATCCCCGATATCCAGCCTAGGTACGCAGTATTTT	CASSESPISSLGTQYF
TRBD2	TRBV7-2	TRBJ2-1	.	TGTGCCAGCAGCCCGGCGGGGACTAGCGGAAGAGATGAGCAGTTCTTC	CASSPAGTSGRDEQFF
.	TRBV5-1	TRBJ2-3	.	TGCGCCAGCAGCGGGGGCACCTCTAGCACAGATACGCAGTATTTT	CASSGGTSSTDTQYF
.	TRBV10-2	TRBJ1-5	once	TGCGCCAGCAGTGAAAGCGGGAATCAGCCCCAGCATTTT	CASSESGNQPQHF
.	TRBV9	TRBJ1-1	.	TGTGCCAGCAGCGACCGGGAGTGGGTGCCTGAAGCTTTCTTT	CASSDREWVPEAFF
TRBD2	TRBV7-8	TRBJ2-4	.	TGTGCCAGCAGCTTAGTGTCCCCTCTTGCGGGAGGGCCCAAAAACATTCAGTACTTC	CASSLVSPLAGGPKNIQYF
TRBD1	TRBV9	TRBJ1-1	.	TGTGCCAGCAGCGGACCGGGACAGGGGAACACTGAAGCTTTCTTT	CASSGPGQGNTEAFF
.	TRBV28	TRBJ1-4	.	TGTGCCAGCAGTTCCTGGCGGGTCCTAGAGGCTAATGAAAAACTGTTTTTT	CASSSWRVLEANEKLFF
.	TRBV28	TRBJ1-5	.	TGTGCCAGCAGCAAGAATGCCGTGAGGAGGGGTCAGCCCCAGCATTTT	CASSKNAVRRGQPQHF
.	TRBV11-3	TRBJ2-5	.	TGTGCCAGCAGCTTAGGACTCGTGACGGATCAAGAGACCCAGTACTTC	CASSLGLVTDQETQYF
.	TRBV11-2	TRBJ1-3	.	TGTGCCAGCAGCTTAAGAAACATCTCTGGAAACACCATATATTTT	CASSLRNISGNTIYF
.	TRBV7-2	TRBJ1-5	few	TGTGCCAGCAGCTTAGGGCAGGGGCGGAATCAGCCCCAGCATTTT	CASSLGQGRNQPQHF
TRBD1	TRBV20-1	TRBJ2-4	.	TGCAGTGCTAGTTTGGGTCCCGGGACAGGGACTTTAGCCAAAAACATTCAGTACTTC	CSASLGPGTGTLAKNIQYF
.	TRBV2	TRBJ2-2	once	TGTGCCAGCAGTGAATGGCCCACCGGGGAGCTGTTTTTT	CASSEWPTGELFF
TRBD2	TRBV5-4	TRBJ2-3	once	TGTGCCAGCAGCTTGCTAGCGGGTAGCACAGATACGCAGTATTTT	CASSLLAGSTDTQYF
TRBD2	TRBV5-1	TRBJ2-7	once	TGCGCCAGCAGCTTGTGGGCTAGCGGGGTCTCCTACGAGCAGTACTTC	CASSLWASGVSYEQYF
.	TRBV30	TRBJ2-5	.	TGTGCCTGGAGTTTAGGGGCAGAGACCCAGTACTTC	CAWSLGAETQYF
TRBD1	TRBV7-9	TRBJ2-5	.	TGTGCCAGCGAACGAGGGACAGGGGGCGGGGAGACCCAGTACTTC	CASERGTGGGETQYF